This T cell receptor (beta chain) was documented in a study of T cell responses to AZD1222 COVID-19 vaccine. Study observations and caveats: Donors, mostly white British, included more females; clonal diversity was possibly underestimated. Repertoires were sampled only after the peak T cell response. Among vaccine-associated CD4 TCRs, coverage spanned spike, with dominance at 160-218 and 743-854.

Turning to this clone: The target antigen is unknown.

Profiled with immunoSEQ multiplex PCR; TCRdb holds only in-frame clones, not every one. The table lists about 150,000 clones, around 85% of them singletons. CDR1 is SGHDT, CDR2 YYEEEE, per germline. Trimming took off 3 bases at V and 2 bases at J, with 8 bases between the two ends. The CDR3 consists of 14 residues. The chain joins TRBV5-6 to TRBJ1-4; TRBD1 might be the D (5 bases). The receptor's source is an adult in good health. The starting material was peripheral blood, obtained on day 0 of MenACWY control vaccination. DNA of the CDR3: TGTGCCAGCAGCTGGCGGGGGACTAATGAAAAACTGTTTTTT. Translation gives CASSWRGTNEKLFF.